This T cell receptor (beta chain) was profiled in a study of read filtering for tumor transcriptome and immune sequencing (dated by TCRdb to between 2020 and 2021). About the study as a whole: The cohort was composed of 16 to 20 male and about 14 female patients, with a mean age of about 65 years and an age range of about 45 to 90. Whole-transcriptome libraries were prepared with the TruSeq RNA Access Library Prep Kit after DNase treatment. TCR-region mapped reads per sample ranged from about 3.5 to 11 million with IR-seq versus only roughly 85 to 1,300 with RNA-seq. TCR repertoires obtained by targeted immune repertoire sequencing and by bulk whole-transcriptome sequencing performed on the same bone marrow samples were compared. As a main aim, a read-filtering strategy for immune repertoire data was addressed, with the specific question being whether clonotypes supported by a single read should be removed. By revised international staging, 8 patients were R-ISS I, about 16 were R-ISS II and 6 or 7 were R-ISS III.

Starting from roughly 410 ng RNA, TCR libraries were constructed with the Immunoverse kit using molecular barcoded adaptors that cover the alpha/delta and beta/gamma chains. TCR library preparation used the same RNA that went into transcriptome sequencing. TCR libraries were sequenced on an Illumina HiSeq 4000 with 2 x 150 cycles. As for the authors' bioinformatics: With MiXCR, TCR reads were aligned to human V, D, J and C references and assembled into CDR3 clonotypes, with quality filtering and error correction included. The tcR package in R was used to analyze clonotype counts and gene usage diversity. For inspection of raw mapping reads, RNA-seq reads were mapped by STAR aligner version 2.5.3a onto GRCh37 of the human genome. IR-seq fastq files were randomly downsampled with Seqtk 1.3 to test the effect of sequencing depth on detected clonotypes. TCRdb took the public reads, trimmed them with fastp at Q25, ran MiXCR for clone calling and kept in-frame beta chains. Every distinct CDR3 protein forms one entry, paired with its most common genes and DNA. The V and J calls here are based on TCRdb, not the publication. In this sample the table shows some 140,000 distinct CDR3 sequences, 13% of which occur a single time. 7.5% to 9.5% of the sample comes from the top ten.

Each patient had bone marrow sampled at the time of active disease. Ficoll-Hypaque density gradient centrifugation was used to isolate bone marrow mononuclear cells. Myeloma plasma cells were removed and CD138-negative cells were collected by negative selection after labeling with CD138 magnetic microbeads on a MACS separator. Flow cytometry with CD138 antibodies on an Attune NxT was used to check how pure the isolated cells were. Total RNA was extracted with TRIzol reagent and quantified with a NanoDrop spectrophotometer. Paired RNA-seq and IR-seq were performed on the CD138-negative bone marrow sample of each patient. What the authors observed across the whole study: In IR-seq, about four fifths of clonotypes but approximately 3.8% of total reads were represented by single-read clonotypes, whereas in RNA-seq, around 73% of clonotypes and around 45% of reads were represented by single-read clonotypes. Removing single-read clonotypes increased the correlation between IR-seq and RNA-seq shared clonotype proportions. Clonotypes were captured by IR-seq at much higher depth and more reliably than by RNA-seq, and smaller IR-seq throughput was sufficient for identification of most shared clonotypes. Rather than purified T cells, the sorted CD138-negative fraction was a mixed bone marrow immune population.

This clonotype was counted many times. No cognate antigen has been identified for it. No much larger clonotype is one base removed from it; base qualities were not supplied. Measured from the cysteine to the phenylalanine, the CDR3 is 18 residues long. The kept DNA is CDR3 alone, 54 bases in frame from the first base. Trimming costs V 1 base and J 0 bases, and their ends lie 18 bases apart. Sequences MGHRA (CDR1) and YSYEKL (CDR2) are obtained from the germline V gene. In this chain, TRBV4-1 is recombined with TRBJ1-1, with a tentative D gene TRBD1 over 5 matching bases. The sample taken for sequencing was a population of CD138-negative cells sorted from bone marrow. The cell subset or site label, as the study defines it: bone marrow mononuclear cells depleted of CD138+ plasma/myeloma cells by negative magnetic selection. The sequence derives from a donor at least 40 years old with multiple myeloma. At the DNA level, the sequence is TGCGCCAGCAGCCAAGGCCGGGGGAGGCCAGTCATGAACACTGAAGCTTTCTTT. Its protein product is CASSQGRGRPVMNTEAFF.